The 5 T cell receptor beta chains listed next were all sequenced from one sample in a study of shared clonotypes between healthy human individuals. Only in-frame clones appear in the TCRdb table, and some are missing; sequencing was by immunoSEQ multiplex PCR. The sample carries hundreds of thousands of clones, about 97% recorded once. Terminally differentiated effector memory CD45RA+ cells were left out of the naive CD8 fraction, which was CD45RO-negative and positively selected for CCR7. The sample consisted of naive CD8+ T cells sorted from blood. The receptors derive from a man aged 25-40 years in good health.

The chain recombines TRBV5-6 with TRBJ2-3; D is unresolved. Gene TRBJ1-5 matches the end of the DNA better, so the J call may be wrong. Per the germline V gene, CDR1 is SGHDT and CDR2 is YYEEEE. The CDR3 runs to 14 residues. CDR3 residues: CASSLAIAGDTQHF. The CDR3 DNA reads as TGTGCCAGCAGCTTGGCCATCGCCGGGGATACGCAGCATTTT.

This chain joins TRBV7-3 and TRBJ2-3; D ambiguous. With 1 base removed from V and 4 bases from J, the gap between germline ends came to 6 bases. The CDR3 is made up of 13 amino acids. Germline V lookup: CDR1 SGHTA, CDR2 FQGTGA. CDR3 amino acids: CASSLIGPDTQYF. Written as DNA, the CDR3 is TGTGCCAGCAGCTTAATCGGTCCAGATACGCAGTATTTT. Combining the CDR3 with reference TRBV7-3 and TRBJ2-3 gives the whole variable domain GAGVSQTPSNKVTEKGKYVELRCDPISGHTALYWYRQSLGQGPEFLIYFQGTGAADDSGLPNDRFFAVRPEGSVSTLKIQRTERGDSAVYLCASSLIGPDTQYFGPGTRLTVL.

The rearrangement links TRBV2 to TRBJ2-7, with TRBD1 matching over 7 bases. Germline V gene sequence: CDR1 SNHLY, CDR2 FYNNEI. This CDR3 region has 12 residues. V shed 8 bases and J 2 bases; nucleotides not matched to a gene: 3. The CDR3, as DNA: TGTGCCAGCGGCAGGGGGACCTACGAGCAGTACTTC. Its translation: CASGRGTYEQYF.

The chain links TRBV7-9 to TRBJ2-1; tentative D call: TRBD1 (6 bases). This CDR3 comprises 17 residues. Trimming cost V 4 bases and J 5 bases, with 21 bases left between them. The germline V gene encodes CDR1 SEHNR and CDR2 FQNEAQ (reference sequence). The CDR3 sequence is CASSSNDAGDSDNEQFF. CDR3 nucleotides: TGTGCCAGCAGCTCCAATGATGCAGGGGATTCGGACAATGAGCAGTTCTTC.

The chain joins TRBV7-9 to TRBJ2-1, with 12 bases aligning to TRBD2. CDR3 length: 17 amino acids. V dropped 5 bases and J dropped 8; count of bases not matched to a gene: 13. From germline, CDR1 is SEHNR and CDR2 FQNEAQ (reference sequence). CDR3 region: CASSTRLAGVLVDEQFF. Here the CDR3 DNA reads TGTGCCAGCAGCACGAGACTAGCGGGAGTCTTGGTCGATGAGCAGTTCTTC.